This TCR beta chain was observed in a study of HIV-infected children after antiretroviral therapy interruption. This clonotype was counted ten times or more. Specified treatment: PENTA 11 planned treatment interruption arm or continuous ART arm. The V gene end was trimmed by 6 bases and the J gene end by 0 bases; junction bases not matched to a gene: 15. The CDR3 length is 18 residues. A 3' RACE protocol on RNA, with unique molecular identifiers, produced the TCR library. TCRdb analysed the 3' RACE reads with MiXCR anew, one entry per CDR3 protein. The profile shows more than 85,000 distinct CDR3 sequences, roughly 6.7% of them singletons.

Sequences were derived from CD45RA+ CD4+ T cells from PBMCs, pooled from several time points, sampled from a donor given antiretroviral therapy, either interrupted or continuous. This sample's subset: naive CD4+ CD45RA+ CD45RO- T cells. V is TRBV12-3 or TRBV12-4 and J is TRBJ2-7; 9 nucleotides align to TRBD2. The TCR was taken from a pool of human donors with HIV. Here the CDR3 reads CASSTPQWGSGGSYEQYF. Written as DNA, the CDR3 is TGTGCCAGCAGCACCCCCCAATGGGGTAGCGGGGGCTCCTACGAGCAGTACTTC.